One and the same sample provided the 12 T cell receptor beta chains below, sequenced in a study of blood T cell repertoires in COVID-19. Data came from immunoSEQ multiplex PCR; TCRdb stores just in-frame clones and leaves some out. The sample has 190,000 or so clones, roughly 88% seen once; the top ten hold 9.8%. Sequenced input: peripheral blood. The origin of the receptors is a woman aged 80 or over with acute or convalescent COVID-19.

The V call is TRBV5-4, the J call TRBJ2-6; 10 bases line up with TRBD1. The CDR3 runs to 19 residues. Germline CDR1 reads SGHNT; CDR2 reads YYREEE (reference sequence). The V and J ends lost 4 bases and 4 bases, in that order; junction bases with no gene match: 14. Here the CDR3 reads CASSHSRDRGVSGANVLTF. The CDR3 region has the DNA TGTGCCAGCAGCCACAGCCGGGACAGGGGAGTTTCGGGGGCCAACGTCCTGACTTTC.

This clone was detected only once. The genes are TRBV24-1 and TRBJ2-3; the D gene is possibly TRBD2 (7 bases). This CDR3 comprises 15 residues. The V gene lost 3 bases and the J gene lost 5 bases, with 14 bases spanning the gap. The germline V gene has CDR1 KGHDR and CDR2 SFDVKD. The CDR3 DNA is TGTGCCACCAGTGATGCCCGCGGGGGCCAAGATACGCAGTATTTT. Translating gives CATSDARGGQDTQYF.

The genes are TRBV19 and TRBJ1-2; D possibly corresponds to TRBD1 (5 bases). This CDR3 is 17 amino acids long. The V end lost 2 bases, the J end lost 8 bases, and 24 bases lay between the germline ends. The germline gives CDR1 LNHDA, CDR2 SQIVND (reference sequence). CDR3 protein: CASSIRGTEAQNVGYTF. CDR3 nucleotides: TGTGCCAGTAGTATACGCGGGACGGAGGCCCAGAATGTCGGCTACACCTTC.

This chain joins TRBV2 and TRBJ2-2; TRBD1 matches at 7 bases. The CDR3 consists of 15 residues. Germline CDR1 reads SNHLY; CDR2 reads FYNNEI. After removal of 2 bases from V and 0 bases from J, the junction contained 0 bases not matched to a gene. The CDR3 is CASSEQGANTGELFF. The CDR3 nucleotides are TGTGCCAGCAGTGAACAGGGGGCGAACACCGGGGAGCTGTTTTTT.

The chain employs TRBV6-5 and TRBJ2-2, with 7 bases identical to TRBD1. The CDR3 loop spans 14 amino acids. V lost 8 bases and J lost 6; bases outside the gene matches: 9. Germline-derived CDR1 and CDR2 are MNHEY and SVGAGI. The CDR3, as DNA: TGTGCCAGCTTACAGGGGCGAGGCGCCGGGGAGCTGTTTTTT. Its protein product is CASLQGRGAGELFF.

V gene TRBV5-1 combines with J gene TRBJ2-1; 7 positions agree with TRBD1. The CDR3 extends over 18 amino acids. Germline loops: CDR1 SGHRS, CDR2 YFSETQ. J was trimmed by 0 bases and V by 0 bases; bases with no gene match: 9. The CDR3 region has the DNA TGCGCCAGCAGCTTGGACCGACAGGGTTGGGGCTCCTACAATGAGCAGTTCTTC. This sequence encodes CASSLDRQGWGSYNEQFF.

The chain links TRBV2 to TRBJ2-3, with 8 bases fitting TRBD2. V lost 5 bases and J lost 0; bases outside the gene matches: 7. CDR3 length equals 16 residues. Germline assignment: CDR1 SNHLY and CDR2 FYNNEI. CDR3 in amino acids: CASSTGGGLSTDTQYF. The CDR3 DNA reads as TGTGCCAGCAGTACCGGGGGGGGCCTTAGCACAGATACGCAGTATTTT.

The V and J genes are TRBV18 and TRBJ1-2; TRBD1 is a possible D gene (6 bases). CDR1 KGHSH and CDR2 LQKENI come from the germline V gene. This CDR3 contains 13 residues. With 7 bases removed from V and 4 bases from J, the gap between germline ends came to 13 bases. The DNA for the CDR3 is TGTGCCAGCTTCCCGGACAGCTCCTATGGCTACACCTTC. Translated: CASFPDSSYGYTF.

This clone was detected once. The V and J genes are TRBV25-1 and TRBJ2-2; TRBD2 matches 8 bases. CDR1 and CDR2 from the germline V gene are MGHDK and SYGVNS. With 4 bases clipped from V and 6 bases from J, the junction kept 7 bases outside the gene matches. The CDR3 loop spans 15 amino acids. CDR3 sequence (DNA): TGTGCCAGCAGTGCGGGACTAGGGTTGGCCGGGGAGCTGTTTTTT. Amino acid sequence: CASSAGLGLAGELFF.

The DNA for the CDR3 is TGTGCCAGCAGCGTAGACCGTACGGTACAAGAGACCCAGTACTTC. Translated: CASSVDRTVQETQYF. The rearrangement uses TRBV9 and TRBJ2-5; D gene uncertain. The V gene's germline CDR1 is SGDLS and CDR2 YYNGEE. The CDR3 is 15 amino acids. Trimming took 0 bases from V and 2 from J, leaving 11 bases between them.

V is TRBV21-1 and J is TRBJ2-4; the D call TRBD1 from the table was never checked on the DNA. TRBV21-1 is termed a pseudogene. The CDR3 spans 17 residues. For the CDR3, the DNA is TGTGCCAGCAGCCCCCTCCCTACCCGCCAGGGGGCGAACATTCAGTACTTC. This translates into CASSPLPTRQGANIQYF.

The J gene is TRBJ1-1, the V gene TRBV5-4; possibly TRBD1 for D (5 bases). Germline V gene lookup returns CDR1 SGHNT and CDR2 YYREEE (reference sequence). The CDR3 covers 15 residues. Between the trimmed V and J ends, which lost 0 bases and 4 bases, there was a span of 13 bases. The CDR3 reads CASSLVSGGGTEAFF. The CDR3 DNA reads TGTGCCAGCAGCTTGGTGAGCGGGGGGGGCACTGAAGCTTTCTTT. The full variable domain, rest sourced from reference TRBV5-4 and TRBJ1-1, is ETGVTQSPTHLIKTRGQQVTLRCSSQSGHNTVSWYQQALGQGPQFIFQYYREEENGRGNFPPRFSGLQFPNYSSELNVNALELDDSALYLCASSLVSGGGTEAFFGQGTRLTVV.